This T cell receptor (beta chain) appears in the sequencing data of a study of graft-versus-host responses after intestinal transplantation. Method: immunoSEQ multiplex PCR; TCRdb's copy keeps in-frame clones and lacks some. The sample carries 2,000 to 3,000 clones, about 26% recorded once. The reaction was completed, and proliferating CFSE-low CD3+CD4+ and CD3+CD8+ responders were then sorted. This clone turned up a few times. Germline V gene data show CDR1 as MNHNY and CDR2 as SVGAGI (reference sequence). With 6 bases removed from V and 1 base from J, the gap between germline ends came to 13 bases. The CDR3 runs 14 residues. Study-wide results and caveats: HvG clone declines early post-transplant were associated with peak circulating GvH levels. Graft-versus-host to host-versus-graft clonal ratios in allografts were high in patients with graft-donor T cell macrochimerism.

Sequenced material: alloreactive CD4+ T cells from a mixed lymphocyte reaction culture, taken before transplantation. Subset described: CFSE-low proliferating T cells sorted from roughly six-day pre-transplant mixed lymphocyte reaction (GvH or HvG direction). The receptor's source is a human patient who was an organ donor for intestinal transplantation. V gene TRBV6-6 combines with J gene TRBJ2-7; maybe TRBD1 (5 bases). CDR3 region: CASSRTKVSYEQYF. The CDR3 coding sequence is TGTGCCAGCAGCAGGACAAAGGTTTCCTACGAGCAGTACTTC.